This T cell receptor beta chain comes out of a study of regulatory T cells in long-lasting Graves disease. Study-level findings and limits: Sample size, which was small, may have reduced accuracy.

The CDR3 extends over 18 amino acids. V was pared by 5 bases and J by 0 bases, with 12 bases of the junction left unmatched. CDR1 is SGHAT and CDR2 is FQNNGV in the germline V gene. This clonotype was seen a few times. Antigen: not known. Construction of the TCR beta libraries employed iRepertoire HTBI primers in conjunction with Arm-PCR of CDR3 regions. TCRdb reprocessed the multiplex PCR reads via MiXCR and lists one record per CDR3 protein. The sample includes 350,000 to 450,000 distinct CDR3 sequences, more than 13% seen only once; the top ten take around 17%. Noted time point: newly diagnosed GD, antithyroid drugs for less than 3 months. The TCR library was made from RNA extracted from PBMCs. Enrollment of patients was through an endocrinology department in Xi'an, China. The same sample was also studied in work on T cells in Graves' hyperthyroidism and ophthalmopathy. That publication notes: Patients aged 18 to 65 with hyperthyroidism were newly diagnosed, with duration under 2 months. The study based diagnoses on clinical symptoms, serum thyroxine and TRAb, thyroid ultrasound and orbital computed tomography.

The sample in question was peripheral blood mononuclear cells (PBMCs), obtained at new diagnosis, from a patient treated with antithyroid drugs. J is TRBJ2-3 and V is TRBV11-2, with TRBD2 matching 9 bases. The sequence derives from a woman aged 25 to 39 with Graves disease. The CDR3 DNA reads TGTGCCAGCAGCCCCGGGGGGGCTAGCGGGGCTAGCACAGATACGCAGTATTTT. Amino acids: CASSPGGASGASTDTQYF.